This entry lists 6 T cell receptor beta chains sequenced from one sample in a study of blood T cell repertoires in COVID-19. Repertoires were generated with immunoSEQ multiplex PCR, while TCRdb's copy carries only in-frame clones and drops some. The table has about 480,000 clones, roughly 91% seen once. Specimen: peripheral blood. The receptor set was obtained from a woman under 40 with acute or convalescent COVID-19.

The genes are TRBV28 and TRBJ1-5; maybe TRBD1 (5 bases). The V gene's germline CDR1 is MDHEN and CDR2 SYDVKM. The CDR3 totals 15 residues. Trimming pared 5 bases from V and 1 base from J, leaving 12 bases between. In DNA, the CDR3 is TGTGCCAGCAGTGGAGGGACTGCGAGCAATCAGCCCCAGCATTTT. Encoded protein: CASSGGTASNQPQHF.

This chain links TRBV16 with TRBJ2-2; 7 bases match TRBD2. The V and J ends lost 2 bases and 1 base, in that order; junction bases with no gene match: 4. Per the germline V gene, CDR1 is KGHSY and CDR2 is FQNENV. CDR3 size: 16 residues. The CDR3 DNA follows: TGTGCCAGCAGCCAAACTCTAGCGGAGAACACCGGGGAGCTGTTTTTT. It yields the protein CASSQTLAENTGELFF. Full variable domain (outside the CDR3, taken from reference TRBV16 and TRBJ2-2): GEEVAQTPKHLVRGEGQKAKLYCAPIKGHSYVFWYQQVLKNEFKFLISFQNENVFDETGMPKERFSAKCLPNSPCSLEIQATKLEDSAVYFCASSQTLAENTGELFFGEGSRLTVL.

The rearrangement links TRBV27 to TRBJ2-3; the D gene is possibly TRBD2 (5 bases). This CDR3 is 19 amino acids long. The germline V gene encodes CDR1 MNHEY and CDR2 SMNVEV (reference sequence). The ends were cut back, 3 bases at V and 3 bases at J, with 25 bases in the middle. CDR3 sequence: CASSFLGIKTPTKTDTQYF. Here the CDR3 DNA reads TGTGCCAGCAGTTTCCTGGGGATCAAAACCCCGACTAAGACAGATACGCAGTATTTT.

V and J are TRBV7-9 and TRBJ1-3, with no clear D. Trimming took 3 bases from V and 2 from J, leaving 17 bases between them. This CDR3 contains 17 residues. Germline loops: CDR1 SEHNR, CDR2 FQNEAQ (reference sequence). This chain's CDR3 is CASSLPNWRKTGNTIYF. As DNA, the CDR3 is TGTGCCAGCAGCTTGCCAAACTGGAGGAAAACTGGAAACACCATATATTTT.

V and J are TRBV27 and TRBJ1-4, with 9 bases identical to TRBD1. Per the germline V gene, CDR1 is MNHEY and CDR2 is SMNVEV (reference sequence). The CDR3 extends over 14 amino acids. V lost 5 bases, J lost 8 bases, and 6 bases stayed unmatched. CDR3 in amino acids: CASSAQGAGEKLFF. The DNA of the CDR3 is TGTGCCAGCAGTGCACAGGGGGCGGGGGAAAAACTGTTTTTT.

The chain combines TRBV28 with TRBJ2-1; possibly TRBD1 for D (6 bases). With 6 bases removed from V and 2 bases from J, the gap between germline ends came to 14 bases. This CDR3 has 15 residues. The germline CDR1 and CDR2 sequences are MDHEN and SYDVKM. As DNA, the CDR3 is TGTGCCAGCAGCGAGGCTGGGGGCACCTACAATGAGCAGTTCTTC. Translating it yields CASSEAGGTYNEQFF.